Listed here are 32 T cell receptor beta chains from one sample, sequenced in a study of blood T cells in healthy people across ages. Together with a sample-barcoded 5' primer, a J-beta primer mix was included in a second PCR lasting about 6 to 11 cycles. TCRdb reprocessed the 5' RACE reads via MiXCR and lists one record per CDR3 protein. This sample has roughly 830,000 distinct CDR3 sequences, with approximately 59% found just once. Sequencing was carried out using blood. These receptor sequences come from a young man in good health.

The chain combines TRBV12-3 or TRBV12-4 with TRBJ1-6, with D maybe TRBD1 (5 bases). This CDR3 is built from 14 residues. V was clipped by 5 bases and J by 10 bases, with 15 bases between them. The CDR3 loop reads CASSLLVGGSPLHF. In DNA form, the CDR3 reads TGTGCCAGCAGTCTTCTGGTGGGGGGATCACCCCTCCACTTT.

This clonotype was picked up a small number of times. The chain joins TRBV7-2 to TRBJ1-4; D uncertain. The ends were cut back, 3 bases at V and 5 bases at J, with 13 bases in the middle. The CDR3 is made up of 15 amino acids. Germline-derived CDR1 and CDR2 are SGHTA and FQGNSA. CDR3 protein: CASSLEGKPNEKLFF. The CDR3 nucleotides are TGTGCCAGCAGCTTGGAAGGAAAGCCAAATGAAAAACTGTTTTTT.

The rearrangement joins TRBV7-9 to TRBJ1-1; 8 nucleotides agree with TRBD1. This CDR3 is built from 14 residues. Per germline, CDR1 SEHNR and CDR2 FQNEAQ (reference sequence). After removal of 5 bases from V and 5 bases from J, the junction contained 7 bases not matched to a gene. This CDR3 is CASSVGQGATEAFF. CDR3 coding DNA: TGTGCCAGCAGCGTAGGGCAGGGGGCGACTGAAGCTTTCTTT.

The V and J genes are TRBV29-1 and TRBJ1-2; 10 bases are a match to TRBD1. The CDR3 consists of 14 residues. The trim removed 2 bases at V and 9 bases at J, leaving 9 bases unmatched. From germline, CDR1 is SQVTM and CDR2 ANQGSEA. The CDR3 spells CSVEKTGQGRRYTF. The CDR3 DNA is TGCAGCGTTGAAAAAACGGGACAGGGGAGGCGCTACACCTTC.

This clonotype was observed a handful of times. The chain combines TRBV6-1 with TRBJ1-6; maybe TRBD1 (6 bases). Germline-derived CDR1 and CDR2 are MNHNS and SASEGT. Trimming cost V 6 bases and J 2 bases, with 20 bases left between them. There are 18 residues in the CDR3. The CDR3 DNA follows: TGTGCCAGCAGCTTTGAACGTACAGGGACCCCCTATAATTCACCCCTCCACTTT. Protein sequence: CASSFERTGTPYNSPLHF.

J is TRBJ1-4 and V is TRBV3-1; D may be TRBD1 (6 bases). The ends were cut back, 4 bases at V and 10 bases at J, with 13 bases in the middle. The germline CDR1 and CDR2 sequences are LGHDT and YNNKEL (reference sequence). The CDR3 is 13 amino acids. The CDR3 DNA reads as TGTGCCAGCAGCCGGGGGTACAGGGCAAAACTGTTTTTT. Translated: CASSRGYRAKLFF.

This clonotype was counted a single time. The CDR3 DNA is TGTGCCACCGAGAGGGGCCTAAACTATGGCTACACCTTC. Translated: CATERGLNYGYTF. V is TRBV19 and J is TRBJ1-2; D perhaps matches TRBD1 (5 bases). Germline CDR1 and CDR2: LNHDA and SQIVND (reference sequence). The CDR3 covers 13 residues. V lost 10 bases to trimming and J lost 2 bases, with 14 bases between them.

V and J are TRBV10-3 and TRBJ2-2, with D possibly being TRBD2 (5 bases). CDR3 length: 14 amino acids. Trimming stripped 11 bases from V and 3 bases from J, with 16 bases between. CDR1 ENHRY and CDR2 SYGVKD come from the germline V gene. As DNA, the CDR3 is TGTGCCTTTTCAACGGGATCGGACACCGGGGAGCTGTTTTTT. Translating it yields CAFSTGSDTGELFF.

The V call is TRBV4-2, the J call TRBJ2-6, with D possibly called TRBD1 or TRBD2 (6 bases each). CDR3 size: 19 residues. V lost 4 bases and J lost 1, with 20 bases in between. Per the germline V gene, CDR1 is LGHNA and CDR2 is YNFKEQ. DNA for the CDR3: TGTGCCAGCAGCCGGGTTTGGAGGGACACCCGATCTGGGGCCAACGTCCTGACTTTC. Residues: CASSRVWRDTRSGANVLTF.

This rearrangement joins TRBV10-3 to TRBJ2-5; 8 bases are shared with TRBD2. This CDR3 spans 13 amino acids. Germline CDR1 is ENHRY and CDR2 is SYGVKD. The trim removed 10 bases at V and 7 bases at J, leaving 11 bases unmatched. CDR3 coding DNA: TGTGCCACGGCAGGGACTAGTGAAGGGACCCAGTACTTC. Residues: CATAGTSEGTQYF.

This clonotype was detected many times. The V gene is TRBV7-9, the J gene TRBJ1-4, with D tentatively TRBD1 (6 bases). V gave up 5 bases and J gave up 5 bases, with 15 bases separating them. This CDR3 is built from 15 residues. Looked up from germline, CDR1 is SEHNR and CDR2 is FQNEAQ (reference sequence). In DNA form, the CDR3 reads TGTGCCAGCAGCGCGTCACAGGGCCGCAATGAAAAACTGTTTTTT. It encodes CASSASQGRNEKLFF.

The V call is TRBV15, the J call TRBJ2-7; 9 nucleotides match TRBD1. Germline V CDR1 and CDR2: LNHNV, YYDKDF (reference sequence). V dropped 5 bases and J dropped 3; count of bases not matched to a gene: 8. The CDR3 extends over 15 amino acids. Here the CDR3 reads CATSAPGQGIYEQYF. CDR3 sequence (DNA): TGTGCCACCAGCGCACCGGGACAGGGTATCTACGAGCAGTACTTC.

The chain links TRBV13 to TRBJ2-1; 7 bases align to TRBD1. Germline assignment: CDR1 PRHDT and CDR2 FYEKMQ (reference sequence). V shed 4 bases and J 0 bases; nucleotides not matched to a gene: 3. The CDR3 runs to 15 residues. CDR3: CASSWGQPSYNEQFF. CDR3 DNA sequence: TGTGCCAGCAGCTGGGGACAGCCCTCCTACAATGAGCAGTTCTTC.

Only a few counts were recorded for this clonotype. This chain connects TRBV25-1 to TRBJ1-4; D is unclear. CDR1 MGHDK and CDR2 SYGVNS come from the germline V gene. Trimming left V 8 bases short and J 0 bases short, with 13 bases between. The CDR3 totals 15 residues. CDR3 amino acids: CASGPHHPTNEKLFF. As DNA, the CDR3 is TGTGCCAGCGGTCCACATCATCCAACTAATGAAAAACTGTTTTTT.

The chain has TRBV20-1 and TRBJ2-5; D is uncertain. The V end was cut by 6 bases, the J end by 7 bases, with 21 bases between. The CDR3 spans 14 residues. Germline CDR1 DFQATT, CDR2 SNEGSKA (reference sequence). CDR3 residues: CSAASPTRSGTQYF. In DNA form, the CDR3 reads TGCAGTGCCGCTTCCCCGACGCGGTCCGGGACCCAGTACTTC.

This clonotype was seen a handful of times. The CDR3 DNA reads TGTGCCAGCAGTCCACCCCACAGGGAGAAGTACGAGCAGTACTTC. Translated: CASSPPHREKYEQYF. The rearrangement joins TRBV28 to TRBJ2-7, with a possible D match to TRBD1 (6 bases). The V and J ends lost 5 bases and 4 bases respectively, with 18 bases between them. CDR3 length equals 15 residues. Germline CDR1 reads MDHEN; CDR2 reads SYDVKM.

This clonotype was seen a handful of times. CDR3 sequence: CASSLNLDTQYF. Here the CDR3 DNA reads TGCGCCAGCAGCTTGAATCTTGATACGCAGTATTTT. The chain has TRBV5-1 and TRBJ2-3; no reliable D call. CDR1 is SGHRS and CDR2 is YFSETQ in the germline V gene. Trimming took 1 base from V and 6 from J, leaving 6 bases between them. The CDR3 loop spans 12 amino acids.

This clonotype was seen only a few times. The chain couples TRBV7-2 to TRBJ2-1, with D possibly TRBD1 on 5 matching bases. V was pared by 5 bases and J by 10 bases, with 15 bases between. The CDR3 sequence is 13 residues long. The germline gives CDR1 SGHTA, CDR2 FQGNSA. The CDR3 DNA reads as TGTGCCAGCAGCCCAGGGCCCTCCCGGGAGCAGTTCTTC. This sequence encodes CASSPGPSREQFF.

The DNA of the CDR3 is TGTGCCAGCAGTTACTCAATACAGGGGGCGTGGAATGAGCAGTTCTTC. This gives the protein CASSYSIQGAWNEQFF. This chain connects TRBV6-2 or TRBV6-3 to TRBJ2-1; 9 nucleotides agree with TRBD1. With 0 bases clipped from V and 7 bases from J, the junction kept 7 bases outside the gene matches. Germline CDR1 and CDR2: MNHEY and SVGEGT. The CDR3 extends over 16 amino acids.

V usage is TRBV10-3 and J usage is TRBJ2-4; tentatively, D is TRBD1 or TRBD2 (5 bases each). The DNA end is a closer match to TRBJ2-5, so the J assignment may be wrong. CDR1 is ENHRY, CDR2 SYGVKD, per germline. The CDR3 length is 12 residues. In DNA, the CDR3 is TGTGCCATCAGTGTGGGGGAAGAGACCCAGTACTTC. Its translation: CAISVGEETQYF.

The chain is built from TRBV27 and TRBJ2-5; TRBD2 agrees at 8 bases. The ends lost 5 bases at V and 1 base at J; junction bases unmatched: 6. Germline V gives CDR1 MNHEY, CDR2 SMNVEV (reference sequence). This CDR3 has 15 amino acids. CDR3 loop: CASSPGLAVQETQYF. The CDR3 DNA follows: TGTGCCAGCAGTCCCGGACTAGCTGTCCAAGAGACCCAGTACTTC.

V usage is TRBV7-2 and J usage is TRBJ2-5; 7 bases line up with TRBD2. Germline lookup yields CDR1 SGHTA and CDR2 FQGNSA. CDR3 size: 15 residues. J gave up 5 bases and V 1 base, and 7 bases lay outside the gene matches. CDR3 nucleotide sequence: TGTGCCAGCAGCTTAGTGGGGGGGGTACGGGAGACCCAGTACTTC. This translates into CASSLVGGVRETQYF.

The chain combines TRBV7-3 with TRBJ2-1, with TRBD2 matching over 8 bases. CDR1 and CDR2 from the germline V gene are SGHTA and FQGTGA. Germline trimming cut 6 bases from V and 2 bases from J; bases unmatched to any gene: 9. CDR3 length: 16 residues. The CDR3 nucleotides are TGTGCCAGCAGTCGAAGCGGGGGCGCAGCCTACAATGAGCAGTTCTTC. Translated, it gives CASSRSGGAAYNEQFF.

In its sample, this clonotype was seen a few times. This rearrangement joins TRBV7-2 to TRBJ2-3; D uncertain. The V end lost 0 bases, the J end lost 6 bases, and 13 bases lay between the germline ends. The CDR3 is 15 amino acids. Looked up from germline, CDR1 is SGHTA and CDR2 is FQGNSA. CDR3 sequence: CASSLAAGIRDTQYF. Written as DNA, the CDR3 is TGTGCCAGCAGCTTAGCTGCAGGAATTAGGGATACGCAGTATTTT.

The chain joins TRBV6-1 to TRBJ2-1, with 8 positions matching TRBD1. V shed 4 bases and J 3 bases; nucleotides not matched to a gene: 5. The germline CDR1 and CDR2 sequences are MNHNS and SASEGT. The CDR3 loop spans 15 amino acids. The CDR3 sequence: CASSALGQGYNEQFF. The CDR3 nucleotides read TGTGCCAGCAGTGCCCTCGGACAGGGCTACAATGAGCAGTTCTTC.

This chain uses TRBV30 with TRBJ2-4; a weak D match, TRBD2 (6 bases). With 3 bases removed from V and 4 bases from J, the gap between germline ends came to 16 bases. This CDR3 is 15 amino acids long. Germline CDR1 GTSNPN, CDR2 SVGIG (reference sequence). The CDR3 sequence is CAWRGGRQPKNIQYF. CDR3 DNA: TGTGCCTGGAGGGGAGGCAGACAGCCTAAAAACATTCAGTACTTC.

CDR3 sequence reads: CASSLGPGEQYF. The CDR3 nucleotides read TGTGCCAGCAGTTTAGGGCCGGGCGAGCAGTACTTC. This chain uses TRBV12-3 or TRBV12-4 with TRBJ2-7; no clear D gene. Trimming took off 1 base at V and 6 bases at J, with 7 bases between the two ends. The CDR3 is made up of 12 amino acids.

The table lists this clonotype with a count of one. The V and J genes are TRBV15 and TRBJ2-1; 8 nucleotides match TRBD1. The CDR3 length is 15 residues. CDR1 is LNHNV and CDR2 is YYDKDF in the germline V gene (reference sequence). J lost 2 bases, V lost 1 base, and 1 base had no gene match. The DNA of the CDR3 is TGTGCCACCAGCAGAGGGACAGGGCCCTACAATGAGCAGTTCTTC. Translated: CATSRGTGPYNEQFF. Full variable domain (outside the CDR3, taken from reference TRBV15 and TRBJ2-1): DAMVIQNPRYQVTQFGKPVTLSCSQTLNHNVMYWYQQKSSQAPKLLFHYYDKDFNNEADTPDNFQSRRPNTSFCFLDIRSPGLGDTAMYLCATSRGTGPYNEQFFGPGTRLTVL.

With respect to this clonotype: An end of the junction does not agree with germline; a read error may underlie this. The chain joins TRBV4-3 to TRBJ2-6; D perhaps matches TRBD1 (6 bases). CDR1 and CDR2 (germline): LGHNA, YSLEER. The CDR3 spans 16 residues. The CDR3 nucleotides are TGCGCCAGCAGACGCACAGGGATCTCTGAGGCCAACGTCCTGACTTTC. Its protein product is CASRRTGISEANVLTF.

The chain joins TRBV29-1 to TRBJ2-7; 8 nucleotides line up with TRBD1. This CDR3 has 13 residues. Germline V gene data show CDR1 as SQVTM and CDR2 as ANQGSEA. Trimming at V came to 7 bases and at J to 5 bases, leaving 10 bases not matched to a gene. The CDR3 reads CSATGENPNEQYF. In nucleotides, the CDR3 is TGCAGCGCGACAGGGGAAAACCCCAACGAGCAGTACTTC.

The chain is built from TRBV7-2 and TRBJ2-4; 10 bases align to TRBD2. Germline trimming cut 2 bases from V and 13 bases from J; bases unmatched to any gene: 11. Per germline, CDR1 SGHTA and CDR2 FQGNSA. The CDR3 has 15 amino acids. The CDR3 sequence: CASSLSGGASGEQYF. The CDR3 bases are TGTGCCAGCAGCTTAAGCGGGGGGGCCTCGGGGGAGCAGTACTTC. Variable domain in full (rest from reference TRBV7-2 and TRBJ2-4): GAGVSQSPSNKVTEKGKDVELRCDPISGHTALYWYRQSLGQGLEFLIYFQGNSAPDKSGLPSDRFSAERTGGSVSTLTIQRTQQEDSAVYLCASSLSGGASGEQYFGAGTRLSVL.

The rearrangement links TRBV9 to TRBJ2-7; 8 nucleotides match TRBD1. The CDR3 length is 15 residues. Germline CDR1 is SGDLS and CDR2 is YYNGEE. The V and J ends lost 2 bases and 6 bases, in that order; junction bases with no gene match: 10. This CDR3 is CASSVGWTGRFEQYF. The DNA of the CDR3 is TGTGCCAGCAGCGTTGGGTGGACAGGGAGGTTCGAGCAGTACTTC.